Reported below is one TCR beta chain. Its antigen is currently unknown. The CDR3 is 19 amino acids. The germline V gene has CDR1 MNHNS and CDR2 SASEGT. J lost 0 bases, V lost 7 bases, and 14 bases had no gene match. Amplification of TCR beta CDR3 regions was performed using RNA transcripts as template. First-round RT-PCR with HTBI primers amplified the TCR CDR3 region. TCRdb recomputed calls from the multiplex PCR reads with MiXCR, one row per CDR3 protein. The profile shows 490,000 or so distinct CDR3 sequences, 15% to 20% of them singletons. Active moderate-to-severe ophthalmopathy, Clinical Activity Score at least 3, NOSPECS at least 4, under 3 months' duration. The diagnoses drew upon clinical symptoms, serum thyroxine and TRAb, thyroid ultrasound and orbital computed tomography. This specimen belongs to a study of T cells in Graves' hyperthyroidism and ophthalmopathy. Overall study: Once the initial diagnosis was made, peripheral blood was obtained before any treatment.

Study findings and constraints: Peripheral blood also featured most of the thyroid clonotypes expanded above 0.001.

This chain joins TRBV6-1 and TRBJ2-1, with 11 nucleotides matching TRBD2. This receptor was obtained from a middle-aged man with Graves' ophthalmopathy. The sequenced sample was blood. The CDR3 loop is CASKNPWTSGRSSYNEQFF. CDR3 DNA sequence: TGTGCCAGCAAGAATCCGTGGACTAGCGGGCGGAGCTCCTACAATGAGCAGTTCTTC.